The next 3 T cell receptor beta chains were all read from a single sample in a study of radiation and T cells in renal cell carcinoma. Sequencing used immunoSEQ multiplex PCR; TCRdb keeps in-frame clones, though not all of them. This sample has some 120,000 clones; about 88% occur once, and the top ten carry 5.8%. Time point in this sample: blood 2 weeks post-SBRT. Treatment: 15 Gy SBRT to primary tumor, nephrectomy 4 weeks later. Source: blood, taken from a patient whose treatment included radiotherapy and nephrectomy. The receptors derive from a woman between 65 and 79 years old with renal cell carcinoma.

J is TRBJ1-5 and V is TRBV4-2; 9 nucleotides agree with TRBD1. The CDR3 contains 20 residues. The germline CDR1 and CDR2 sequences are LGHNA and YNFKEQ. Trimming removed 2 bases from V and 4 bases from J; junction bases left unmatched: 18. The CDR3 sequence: CASSQLSGTGFGVPNQPQHF. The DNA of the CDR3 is TGTGCCAGCAGCCAACTATCCGGGACAGGGTTTGGAGTCCCAAATCAGCCCCAGCATTTT.

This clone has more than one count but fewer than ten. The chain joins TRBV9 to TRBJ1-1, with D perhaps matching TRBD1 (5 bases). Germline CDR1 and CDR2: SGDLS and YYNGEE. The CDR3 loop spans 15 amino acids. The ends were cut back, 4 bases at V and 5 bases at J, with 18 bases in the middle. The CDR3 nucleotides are TGTGCCAGCAGCCCTACGGCCGGGACTCCAACTGAAGCTTTCTTT. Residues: CASSPTAGTPTEAFF.

For the CDR3, the DNA is TGTGCCAGCAGTTACGGGACTCTCCAAGAGACCCAGTACTTC. This gives the protein CASSYGTLQETQYF. This chain joins TRBV6-6 and TRBJ2-5, with D perhaps TRBD2 (6 bases). Germline CDR1 is MNHNY and CDR2 is SVGAGI (reference sequence). The CDR3 spans 14 residues. The V end lost 2 bases, the J end lost 1 base, and 8 bases lay between the germline ends.